This T cell receptor beta chain was identified in a study of CD8 T cells in Susac syndrome. Study-level points and caveats: It was acknowledged by the study that relatively few individuals were included in its TCR sequencing and HLA analysis.

It was with random hexamers that roughly 0.45 to 1 ug RNA was reverse transcribed. The immunoSEQ assay covered 54 Vbeta and 13 Jbeta segments for CDR3. TCRdb reprocessed the immunoSEQ multiplex PCR reads with MiXCR, giving one entry per CDR3 protein. The sample yields some 170,000 distinct CDR3 sequences, about 95% seen once. Regarding this clonotype: Its matching antigen is unknown.

Sequencing of TCR beta drew on CD8+ and CD4+ T cells from blood. CD8+ and CD4+ T cells were negatively isolated; TEMRA cells were FACS-enriched. Trimming stripped 1 base from V and 2 bases from J, with 14 bases between. Germline V gene data show CDR1 as LGHDT and CDR2 as YNNKEL (reference sequence). This CDR3 contains 16 residues. Sequencing was done on a sample of CD4+ T cells from PBMCs. This clonotype was obtained from a human donor in good health. J is TRBJ1-2 and V is TRBV3-1; D is unresolved. Here the CDR3 DNA reads TGTGCCAGCAGCCAAGGAGCGCTCCAAGAAAACTATGGCTACACCTTC. Its protein is CASSQGALQENYGYTF.